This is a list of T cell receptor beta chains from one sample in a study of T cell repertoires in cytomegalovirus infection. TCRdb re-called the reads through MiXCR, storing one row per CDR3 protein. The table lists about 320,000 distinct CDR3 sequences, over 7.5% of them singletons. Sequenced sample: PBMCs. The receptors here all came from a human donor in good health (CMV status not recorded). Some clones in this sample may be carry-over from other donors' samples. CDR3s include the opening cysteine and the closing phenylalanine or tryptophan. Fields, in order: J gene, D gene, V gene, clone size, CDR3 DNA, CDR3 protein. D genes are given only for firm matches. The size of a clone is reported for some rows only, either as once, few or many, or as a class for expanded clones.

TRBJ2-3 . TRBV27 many TGTGCCAGCAGTTTCGGGGCTAGCAAAGATACGCAGTATTTT CASSFGASKDTQYF
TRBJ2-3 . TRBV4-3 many TGCGCCAGCAGCCAAGTGGTGGGCAGGGGCGGTACAGATACGCAGTATTTT CASSQVVGRGGTDTQYF
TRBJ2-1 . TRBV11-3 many TGTGCCAGCAGCCCCAGGACTCCCCCTCATGAGCAGTTCTTC CASSPRTPPHEQFF
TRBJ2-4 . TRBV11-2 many TGTGCCAGCAGCTTCCCAGACAGGCACAAAAACATTCAGTACTTC CASSFPDRHKNIQYF
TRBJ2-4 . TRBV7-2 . TGTGCCAGCAGCCTCCGGGCCGCCAAAAACATTCAGTACTTC CASSLRAAKNIQYF
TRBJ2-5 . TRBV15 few TGTGCCACCAGCGGGCTAGGCCGCCAATCACAGGACCTTCACCCCAAAGAGACCCAGTACTTC CATSGLGRQSQDLHPKETQYF
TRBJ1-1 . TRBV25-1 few TGTGCCAGCGGACAGATGAACACTGAAGCTTTCTTT CASGQMNTEAFF
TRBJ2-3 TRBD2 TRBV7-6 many TGTGCCAGCAGCTCAGGACTAGCGGGGGGCCTCACAGATACGCAGTATTTT CASSSGLAGGLTDTQYF
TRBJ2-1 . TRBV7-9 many TGTGCCAGCAGCTTAGGGCGTTCCGTATCCTACAATGAGCAGTTCTTC CASSLGRSVSYNEQFF
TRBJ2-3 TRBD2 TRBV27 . TGTGCCAGCAGTTTATCCCCCCGGGGGGGCCAAGATACGCAGTATTTT CASSLSPRGGQDTQYF
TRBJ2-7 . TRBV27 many TGTGCCAGCAGTCTAAGGACCCCAGATCTTCCCTACGAGCAGTACTTC CASSLRTPDLPYEQYF